These T cell receptor beta chains were read from a single sample in a study of T cells in Graves' hyperthyroidism and ophthalmopathy. TCRdb re-called the multiplex PCR reads through MiXCR, storing one row per CDR3 protein. Among a few hundred thousand distinct CDR3 sequences listed, approximately 20% were seen once. The sequencing input was blood. All receptors come from a middle-aged man with Graves' hyperthyroidism. The conserved cysteine and the conserved F or W are not part of the CDR3 here. Some rows mark clone size as missing; the rest say once, few, many or name a class of expanded clone.

clone_size: many; cdr3_length: 13; v_call: TRBV6-6; cdr3_aa: ASSYVGLQNTEAF
clone_size: few; cdr3_length: 10; v_call: TRBV10-3; cdr3_aa: AIGPGSEKLF
clone_size: many; cdr3_length: 12; v_call: TRBV5-1; cdr3_aa: ASSLGDRNTEAF
clone_size: many; cdr3_length: 11; v_call: TRBV5-1; cdr3_aa: ASSLLGGTEAF
clone_size: many; cdr3_length: 12; v_call: TRBV30; cdr3_aa: AWSEGAGANVLT
clone_size: -; cdr3_length: 13; v_call: TRBV18; cdr3_aa: ASWGLGSGSYEQY
clone_size: many; cdr3_length: 11; v_call: TRBV29-1; cdr3_aa: SVVEGLGTEAF
clone_size: many; cdr3_length: 13; v_call: TRBV18; cdr3_aa: ASSPVQGMGQPQH
clone_size: few; cdr3_length: 11; v_call: TRBV6-5; cdr3_aa: ASSYSQKTEAF
clone_size: few; cdr3_length: 14; v_call: TRBV19; cdr3_aa: ASSIVSPGPTDTQY
clone_size: many; cdr3_length: 12; v_call: TRBV7-2; cdr3_aa: ASRRRAARGEQY
clone_size: -; cdr3_length: 12; v_call: TRBV7-2; cdr3_aa: ASKGQGGNNEQF
clone_size: many; cdr3_length: 13; v_call: TRBV6-1; cdr3_aa: ASRAPGQGAYEQY
clone_size: many; cdr3_length: 12; v_call: TRBV28; cdr3_aa: ASSLGTAEGTQY
clone_size: many; cdr3_length: 11; v_call: TRBV7-3; cdr3_aa: ASSLIHTGELF
clone_size: few; cdr3_length: 13; v_call: TRBV3-1; cdr3_aa: ASSPSGGKAGELF
clone_size: -; cdr3_length: 15; v_call: TRBV18; cdr3_aa: ASSPQLSGQGGTEAF
clone_size: -; cdr3_length: 14; v_call: TRBV6-4; cdr3_aa: ASSSLAGQNTGELF
clone_size: many; cdr3_length: 12; v_call: TRBV20-1; cdr3_aa: SARNRGRDQPQH
clone_size: -; cdr3_length: 12; v_call: TRBV6-6; cdr3_aa: DSSYSRGDNEQF
clone_size: many; cdr3_length: 11; v_call: TRBV20-1; cdr3_aa: SARGVPNQPQH
clone_size: few; cdr3_length: 10; v_call: TRBV10-3; cdr3_aa: AISVQAYEQY
clone_size: many; cdr3_length: 14; v_call: TRBV11-1; cdr3_aa: ASSLLYSLSYNEQF
clone_size: -; cdr3_length: 12; v_call: TRBV7-2; cdr3_aa: ASSLSSANQPQD
clone_size: many; cdr3_length: 9; v_call: TRBV27; cdr3_aa: ASSLGETQY
clone_size: many; cdr3_length: 13; v_call: TRBV20-1; cdr3_aa: SAPDRSSYNSPLH
clone_size: many; cdr3_length: 13; v_call: TRBV7-9; cdr3_aa: ASRPGRASTDTQY
clone_size: many; cdr3_length: 14; v_call: TRBV12-3/TRBV12-4; cdr3_aa: AIVIFRGHGCAEAF
clone_size: many; cdr3_length: 11; v_call: TRBV28; cdr3_aa: ASSYLDSRGYT
clone_size: few; cdr3_length: 12; v_call: TRBV24-1; cdr3_aa: ATQGAGAADTQY
clone_size: many; cdr3_length: 14; v_call: TRBV5-1; cdr3_aa: ASSLESGGFTDTQY
clone_size: many; cdr3_length: 10; v_call: TRBV18; cdr3_aa: ASSPAINEQF
clone_size: few; cdr3_length: 13; v_call: TRBV4-2; cdr3_aa: ASSQGSGGAYEQY
clone_size: -; cdr3_length: 12; v_call: TRBV27; cdr3_aa: ASQRSSGSYGYT
clone_size: many; cdr3_length: 12; v_call: TRBV28; cdr3_aa: ASRGQGVSYEQY
clone_size: many; cdr3_length: 13; v_call: TRBV6-1; cdr3_aa: ASGDRGRRSYGYT
clone_size: -; cdr3_length: 11; v_call: TRBV20-1; cdr3_aa: SAKTGRQETQY
clone_size: few; cdr3_length: 12; v_call: TRBV19; cdr3_aa: ASSIGGGANVLT
clone_size: many; cdr3_length: 12; v_call: TRBV28; cdr3_aa: ASSLGVKGDTQY
clone_size: -; cdr3_length: 10; v_call: TRBV7-9; cdr3_aa: ASSLSGSAIF
clone_size: many; cdr3_length: 13; v_call: TRBV7-9; cdr3_aa: ASSPRGSGYNEQF
clone_size: -; cdr3_length: 11; v_call: TRBV13; cdr3_aa: ASSPSLLNEQY